This TCR beta chain was obtained from a study of PD-L1 blockade in urothelial cancer. In the study overall: Most patients, about 85% of the roughly 30, were males with bladder-origin cancer. Analyses were performed on blood at 3 weeks after treatment start (the second dose) and at 6 weeks.

Worth noting for this clone: Its matching antigen is unknown.

Study-wide points: More expansion of tumor-associated blood clones, seen at 3 weeks, marked durable-benefit patients.

Every PCR was spiked with synthetic TCR analog templates. Generated by immunoSEQ multiplex PCR, the TCRdb table keeps only in-frame clones and is missing some. Among roughly 90,000 clones listed, over 90% were seen once. The length of the CDR3 is 17 residues. Germline values: CDR1 SGHRS, CDR2 YFSETQ. Trimming took 1 base from V and 2 from J; bases not matched to a gene: 8. The chain recombines TRBV5-1 with TRBJ2-3; 9 nucleotides align to TRBD1. Specimen: PBMCs, collected around atezolizumab (anti-PD-L1) treatment. The sequence was obtained from a man between 60 and 75 years old with urothelial cancer. This CDR3 is CASSLRPGQGNTDTQYF. In DNA, the CDR3 is TGCGCCAGCAGCTTGCGGCCTGGACAGGGGAACACAGATACGCAGTATTTT.